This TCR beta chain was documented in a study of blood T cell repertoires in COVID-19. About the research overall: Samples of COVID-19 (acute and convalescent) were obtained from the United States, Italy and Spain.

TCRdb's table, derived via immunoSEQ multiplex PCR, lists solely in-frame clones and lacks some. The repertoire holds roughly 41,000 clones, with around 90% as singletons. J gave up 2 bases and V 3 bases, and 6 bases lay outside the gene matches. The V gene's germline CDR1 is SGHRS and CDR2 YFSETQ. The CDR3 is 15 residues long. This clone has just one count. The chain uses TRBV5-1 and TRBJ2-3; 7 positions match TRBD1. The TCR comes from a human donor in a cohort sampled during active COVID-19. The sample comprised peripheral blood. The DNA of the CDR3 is TGCGCCAGCAGCTCCCAGGACAGGATCACAGATACGCAGTATTTT. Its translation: CASSSQDRITDTQYF.